This T cell receptor beta chain was sequenced in a study of T cell responses to AZD1222 COVID-19 vaccine (dated by TCRdb to the early 2020s). About the investigation overall: TCR sequencing covered 233 trial participants: 200 to 220 given two doses of AZD1222 and some 25 given two doses of MenACWY control vaccine. Enrollment into the trials was organized by age into subgroups of 18-55, 56-69 and 70-plus years, and those subgroups contained about 160, 30 and 59 TCR-sequenced participants, respectively.

Results the study describes overall, beyond this receptor: Reportedly, almost half of the unique spike-specific TCRs recognized epitopes lying outside the regions that are mutated in the B.1.351 and B.1.1.7 variants. The vaccine-associated CD4 TCRs covered the entire spike protein, and the dominant responses fell in regions 160-218 and 743-854. Spike-specific TCR breadth and depth rose significantly after two AZD1222 doses compared with day 0 and with MenACWY recipients. Conclusions about previously exposed vaccinees were limited because only six or seven AZD1222 recipients were SARS-CoV-2 seropositive at baseline. Because no samples from the day 14 peak response were available, repertoires could be characterized only after the peak T cell response. Participants were mostly white British and included more females than males, and it was suggested by the authors that clonal diversity may have been underestimated. The 56-69-year group was small, and its depth increase did not reach significance, likely because of low power.

The CDR3 regions of human TCRbeta chains were analyzed by immunosequencing. The study's processing was this. TCRs in the repertoires were compared against a reference library of SARS-CoV-2-specific TCRs that had been generated with the MIRA antigen-specificity platform. Breadth meant the fraction of unique TCRs that were SARS-CoV-2-associated, whereas depth meant the fraction of total T cells that were SARS-CoV-2-associated. Each spike-specific TCR was assigned to its reactive spike region and to a CD4 or CD8 class using the MIRA data. Log10-transformed breadth and depth values were compared by one-way ANOVA with Sidak's multiple comparisons tests. TCRdb's version of the immuneACCESS table is confined to in-frame rearrangements and falls short of the full clone set. An unresolved V gene accounts for under half of the shortfall where checked; the remainder is of unknown origin. V, J and clone size are those of that table, while D and trimming were read from the DNA. The sample yields 33,000 or so clones; 85% to 90% were counted once. About 15% of the sample rests with the top ten.

Points on this clone: Its antigen has not been determined. No base quality information exists; no much larger clone differs at one position.

V is clipped by 4 bases and J by 3 bases, and the sequence between their germline boundaries is 7 bases long. Reading from cysteine to phenylalanine, the CDR3 counts 13 amino acids. CDR3 DNA only is kept here, 39 bases in frame from base 1. The germline V gene provides CDR1 ENHRY and CDR2 SYGVKD. The time point label of this sample denotes: about 28 days (+/-7) after the second vaccine dose. AZD1222 recipients with second doses at about 4 weeks or about 12 weeks were pooled, because spike-specific TCR depth and breadth did not differ between schedules. Vaccinee samples were obtained from the UK trials COV001 and COV002, which included a single-blind randomized controlled phase 2/3 trial of AZD1222 (ChAdOx1 nCoV-19) in healthy adults. For TCRbeta chain sequencing, PBMC samples from trial participants were taken at day 0 and at day 28 after the second dose.

The chain joins TRBV10-3 to TRBJ1-5; the D gene is perhaps TRBD1, on 5 matching bases. This receptor was taken from an adult who received the AZD1222 COVID-19 vaccine. Sequences were derived from peripheral blood, sampled 28 days after the second AZD1222 dose. The sequenced DNA: TGTGCCATCAGTGCGGGGCTCAATCAGCCCCAGCATTTT. This gives the protein CAISAGLNQPQHF.